This passage covers 32 T cell receptor beta chains from one sample sequenced in a study of T-cell memory formation after mild COVID-19 (dated by TCRdb to about 2021). The library was obtained by 5' RACE. TCRdb names Illumina NovaSeq 6000 as the instrument used. TCRdb trimmed public reads at Q25 via fastp, called clones via MiXCR and kept in-frame beta chains. A single entry per CDR3 protein holds the most common genes and DNA from its merged rows. The table for this sample lists 470,000 or so distinct CDR3 sequences; more than 15% of them were counted only once. Of the sample, around a fifth falls within the top ten clones. The specimen was PBMCs or a T cell subset sorted from them (not recorded which). These receptor sequences come from a young man who had mild COVID-19 (a few samples of this study predate the infection). The sample titles of this study are shuffled in the database, so cell type and time point are left out; the donor was told from shared clones.

V usage is TRBV6-5 and J usage is TRBJ1-5; the D is unclear. V gave up 3 bases and J gave up 5 bases, with 8 bases separating them. The CDR3 covers 13 residues. Germline values: CDR1 MNHEY, CDR2 SVGAGI. The CDR3 nucleotides read TGTGCCAGCAGTTATTCCGGGCATCAGCCCCAGCATTTT. Amino acids: CASSYSGHQPQHF.

V usage is TRBV5-1 and J usage is TRBJ2-7, with TRBD1 identical over 8 bases. Germline trimming cut 4 bases from V and 3 bases from J; bases unmatched to any gene: 9. In germline, CDR1 is SGHRS, CDR2 YFSETQ. CDR3 length: 15 amino acids. CDR3 loop: CASSPDGDRLYEQYF. CDR3 sequence (DNA): TGCGCCAGCAGCCCGGACGGGGACAGGCTCTACGAGCAGTACTTC.

This clonotype occurred many times. The V and J genes are TRBV29-1 and TRBJ2-7; TRBD2 is a possible D gene (6 bases). V was shortened by 4 bases and J by 4 bases, with 8 bases between the two germline ends. This CDR3 contains 11 residues. Germline V gene sequence: CDR1 SQVTM, CDR2 ANQGSEA. The CDR3 DNA sequence: TGCAGCGTTGTTAGCGGATACGAGCAGTACTTC. It encodes CSVVSGYEQYF.

This clonotype was detected a few times. The CDR3 DNA sequence: TGTGCCAGTAGGCCCTACAGGGGTCGGAGCTATGGCTACACCTTC. Protein product: CASRPYRGRSYGYTF. The chain uses TRBV19 and TRBJ1-2; 7 nucleotides agree with TRBD1. Per the germline V gene, CDR1 is LNHDA and CDR2 is SQIVND (reference sequence). J gave up 4 bases and V 6 bases, and 11 bases lay outside the gene matches. The CDR3 consists of 15 residues. The whole variable domain, remainder taken from reference TRBV19 and TRBJ1-2, is DGGITQSPKYLFRKEGQNVTLSCEQNLNHDAMYWYRQDPGQGLRLIYYSQIVNDFQKGDIAEGYSVSREKKESFPLTVTSAQKNPTAFYLCASRPYRGRSYGYTFGSGTRLTVV.

The chain uses TRBV6-6 and TRBJ2-5; D is perhaps TRBD2 (5 bases). CDR1 and CDR2 from the germline V gene are MNHNY and SVGAGI (reference sequence). The CDR3 contains 14 residues. Trimming took 0 bases from V and 7 from J, leaving 12 bases between them. The CDR3 DNA is TGTGCCAGCAGTTACTCGATTGGAGAGGGGACCCAGTACTTC. Its protein product is CASSYSIGEGTQYF.

The CDR3 here is CASSLGFSSPLHF. CDR3 coding DNA: TGCGCCAGCAGCTTGGGGTTCAGTTCGCCCCTCCACTTT. The V gene is TRBV5-1, the J gene TRBJ1-6; D remains unclear. This CDR3 has 13 residues. Germline assignment: CDR1 SGHRS and CDR2 YFSETQ. Trimming took off 0 bases at V and 13 bases at J, with 11 bases between the two ends.

The CDR3 spells CSAGGPLGETQYF. The CDR3, as DNA: TGCAGTGCTGGGGGGCCCCTCGGGGAGACCCAGTACTTC. The rearrangement uses TRBV20-1 and TRBJ2-5; D is perhaps TRBD1 or TRBD2 (6 bases each). The CDR3 totals 13 residues. CDR1 is DFQATT and CDR2 is SNEGSKA in the germline V gene (reference sequence). Between the trimmed V and J ends, which lost 5 bases and 5 bases, there was a span of 15 bases.

V is TRBV6-6 and J is TRBJ2-1; no reliable D call. Germline lookup yields CDR1 MNHNY and CDR2 SVGAGI (reference sequence). The CDR3 is 14 residues long. Trimming removed 2 bases at V and 4 bases at J, with 9 bases between. CDR3 sequence reads: CASSYATVYNEQFF. Written as DNA, the CDR3 is TGTGCCAGCAGTTACGCAACAGTTTACAATGAGCAGTTCTTC.

This rearrangement joins TRBV4-3 to TRBJ1-4; D unresolved. V shed 1 base and J shed 7 bases, with 7 bases lying between them. Germline CDR1 reads LGHNA; CDR2 reads YSLEER. CDR3 size: 13 residues. Here the CDR3 DNA reads TGCGCCAGCAGCCAAGCCGGGTCTGAAAAACTGTTTTTT. Translated, it gives CASSQAGSEKLFF.

The rearrangement links TRBV13 to TRBJ2-7, with 7 nucleotides matching TRBD1. The CDR3 runs to 14 residues. CDR1 and CDR2 from the germline V gene are PRHDT and FYEKMQ (reference sequence). With 8 bases clipped from V and 3 bases from J, the junction kept 10 bases outside the gene matches. CDR3 sequence (DNA): TGTGCCAGCGGTGACGGACAGGACCTCTACGAGCAGTACTTC. Protein sequence: CASGDGQDLYEQYF.

V is TRBV12-3 or TRBV12-4 and J is TRBJ1-2; D not resolved. There are 11 residues in the CDR3. Deletions cut 10 bases from V and 1 base from J, with 7 bases between. The CDR3 coding sequence is TGTGCCACCGACCGTAACTATGGCTACACCTTC. It encodes CATDRNYGYTF.

The genes are TRBV11-2 and TRBJ2-1; 8 bases match TRBD1. This CDR3 comprises 15 residues. J lost 5 bases, V lost 5 bases, and 8 bases had no gene match. CDR1 SGHAT and CDR2 FQNNGV come from the germline V gene. CDR3 residues: CASSPTGTGNNEQFF. The CDR3 region has the DNA TGTGCCAGCAGCCCGACCGGGACAGGAAACAATGAGCAGTTCTTC. The full variable domain, its missing parts supplied by reference TRBV11-2 and TRBJ2-1, is EAGVAQSPRYKIIEKRQSVAFWCNPISGHATLYWYQQILGQGPKLLIQFQNNGVVDDSQLPKDRFSAERLKGVDSTLKIQPAKLEDSAVYLCASSPTGTGNNEQFFGPGTRLTVL.

This clonotype was seen more than once but under ten times. The chain combines TRBV5-1 with TRBJ1-4; D remains unclear. The CDR3 extends over 15 amino acids. Germline assignment: CDR1 SGHRS and CDR2 YFSETQ. With 4 bases removed from V and 1 base from J, the gap between germline ends came to 11 bases. CDR3 nucleotides: TGCGCCAGCAGCCCGGACGGCAGAACTAATGAAAAACTGTTTTTT. This sequence encodes CASSPDGRTNEKLFF.

This clonotype was counted between two and nine times. One end of the junction is discordant with germline, which a read error may explain. The chain has TRBV27 and TRBJ1-1; no reliable D call. From germline, CDR1 is MNHEY and CDR2 SMNVEV (reference sequence). The CDR3 runs 12 residues. CDR3 protein: CASRQGNSEAFF. As DNA, the CDR3 is TGTGCCAGCAGGCAAGGGAACAGTGAAGCTTTCTTT.

In this sample, this clonotype turned up a few times. The V call is TRBV24-1, the J call TRBJ2-7; D perhaps matches TRBD1 (6 bases). This CDR3 is built from 15 residues. Germline V gives CDR1 KGHDR, CDR2 SFDVKD. The V and J ends lost 0 bases and 5 bases respectively, with 13 bases between them. The CDR3 loop reads CATSDLIGDKDEQYF. In DNA form, the CDR3 reads TGTGCCACCAGTGATTTGATCGGGGACAAGGACGAGCAGTACTTC.

The chain employs TRBV28 and TRBJ2-7, with 11 bases aligning to TRBD1. The length of the CDR3 is 17 residues. V shed 5 bases and J 4 bases; nucleotides not matched to a gene: 13. Per the germline V gene, CDR1 is MDHEN and CDR2 is SYDVKM. The CDR3 sequence: CASSPPIGTGGRYEQYV. The DNA for the CDR3 is TGTGCCAGCAGTCCCCCTATAGGGACAGGGGGGAGGTACGAGCAGTACGTC.

This clonotype occurred a few times. The chain links TRBV10-2 to TRBJ2-1; D unclear. This CDR3 spans 11 amino acids. The germline V gene has CDR1 WSHSY and CDR2 SAAADI. V was clipped by 6 bases and J by 6 bases, with 6 bases between them. CDR3 bases: TGCGCCAGCAGCCAGAGCAATGAGCAGTTCTTC. Its protein is CASSQSNEQFF.

The chain combines TRBV29-1 with TRBJ1-1; D might be TRBD1 (5 bases). The CDR3 sequence is 13 residues long. V was pared by 4 bases and J by 1 base, with 10 bases between. Germline lookup yields CDR1 SQVTM and CDR2 ANQGSEA. The chain's CDR3 is CSVGLQENTEAFF. CDR3 DNA: TGCAGCGTTGGTTTACAGGAGAACACTGAAGCTTTCTTT.

This chain links TRBV10-3 with TRBJ2-3; D is ambiguous. CDR1 is ENHRY, CDR2 SYGVKD, per germline. Trimming cost V 2 bases and J 6 bases, with 12 bases left between them. The CDR3 spans 14 residues. The CDR3 sequence: CAISEPRLGDTQYF. In DNA form, the CDR3 reads TGTGCCATCAGTGAGCCGAGGCTCGGGGATACGCAGTATTTT.

This chain uses TRBV4-3 with TRBJ2-3; TRBD1 or TRBD2 may be the D gene (5 bases each). The V end was cut by 3 bases, the J end by 0 bases, with 16 bases between. Germline V gene data show CDR1 as LGHNA and CDR2 as YSLEER. The CDR3 has 17 amino acids. CDR3 sequence: CASSQAPRGESTDTQYF. CDR3 nucleotide sequence: TGCGCCAGCAGCCAGGCCCCTCGAGGGGAAAGCACAGATACGCAGTATTTT.

This clonotype was seen more than once but under ten times. The chain links TRBV20-1 to TRBJ1-5; no definite D call. Germline V gene data show CDR1 as DFQATT and CDR2 as SNEGSKA (reference sequence). Trimming took off 2 bases at V and 6 bases at J, with 20 bases between the two ends. CDR3 length: 16 amino acids. CDR3: CSARSAVSVGGQPQHF. DNA for the CDR3: TGCAGTGCTAGATCGGCGGTTTCCGTGGGCGGTCAGCCCCAGCATTTT.

The chain recombines TRBV12-3 or TRBV12-4 with TRBJ2-3; D gene ambiguous. This CDR3 is built from 15 residues. With 3 bases removed from V and 0 bases from J, the gap between germline ends came to 10 bases. CDR3 residues: CASSFAGFSTDTQYF. In DNA, the CDR3 is TGTGCCAGCAGTTTCGCAGGCTTTAGCACAGATACGCAGTATTTT.

This clonotype was seen a few times. The chain carries TRBV5-1 and TRBJ2-3, with 8 bases that match TRBD2. Germline V CDR1 and CDR2: SGHRS, YFSETQ. The CDR3 covers 16 residues. V was pared by 2 bases and J by 0 bases, with 5 bases of the junction left unmatched. The CDR3 nucleotides read TGCGCCAGCAGCTTTCAGGCTAGCGGGAGCACAGATACGCAGTATTTT. It encodes CASSFQASGSTDTQYF.

This clonotype was picked up a small number of times. The chain carries TRBV18 and TRBJ1-4; D possibly corresponds to TRBD1 (5 bases). The CDR3 has 13 amino acids. CDR1 and CDR2 from the germline V gene are KGHSH and LQKENI. Trimming took off 6 bases at V and 8 bases at J, with 13 bases between the two ends. The CDR3 region has the DNA TGTGCCAGCTCCCTCCGGGACGGAGAAAAACTGTTTTTT. Translated, it gives CASSLRDGEKLFF.

This clonotype turned up a few times. This chain joins TRBV5-4 and TRBJ2-5; 8 nucleotides line up with TRBD2. Germline assignment: CDR1 SGHNT and CDR2 YYREEE (reference sequence). This CDR3 has 14 amino acids. CDR3 residues: CATGPAGAQETQYF. The CDR3 DNA reads as TGTGCTACCGGCCCAGCGGGGGCCCAAGAGACCCAGTACTTC. Full variable domain (outside the CDR3, taken from reference TRBV5-4 and TRBJ2-5): ETGVTQSPTHLIKTRGQQVTLRCSSQSGHNTVSWYQQALGQGPQFIFQYYREEENGRGNFPPRFSGLQFPNYSSELNVNALELDDSALYLCATGPAGAQETQYFGPGTRLLVL.

This clonotype came up once. This chain uses TRBV19 with TRBJ1-6, with a possible D match to TRBD1 (5 bases). Trimming removed 7 bases from V and 5 bases from J, with 15 bases in between. The germline gives CDR1 LNHDA, CDR2 SQIVND (reference sequence). The CDR3 totals 15 residues. The CDR3 region is CASTSGTNDNSPLHF. CDR3 DNA sequence: TGTGCCAGTACCTCAGGGACGAACGATAATTCACCCCTCCACTTT.

This chain joins TRBV19 and TRBJ1-2, with a possible D match to TRBD1 (5 bases). In germline, CDR1 is LNHDA, CDR2 SQIVND (reference sequence). V was pared by 7 bases and J by 6 bases, with 9 bases between. CDR3 length: 11 residues. The DNA for the CDR3 is TGTGCCAGTAACCGGGGGGATGGCTACACCTTC. Translation gives CASNRGDGYTF. Full variable domain (outside the CDR3, taken from reference TRBV19 and TRBJ1-2): DGGITQSPKYLFRKEGQNVTLSCEQNLNHDAMYWYRQDPGQGLRLIYYSQIVNDFQKGDIAEGYSVSREKKESFPLTVTSAQKNPTAFYLCASNRGDGYTFGSGTRLTVV.

This clonotype has more than one count but fewer than ten. The rearrangement uses TRBV9 and TRBJ2-2, with 7 bases fitting TRBD2. CDR3 length: 15 amino acids. J gave up 2 bases and V 0 bases, and 1 base lay outside the gene matches. Germline CDR1 reads SGDLS; CDR2 reads YYNGEE. In DNA form, the CDR3 reads TGTGCCAGCAGCGTAGGGACTAGAAACACCGGGGAGCTGTTTTTT. Translating gives CASSVGTRNTGELFF.

The genes are TRBV5-1 and TRBJ1-4, with D possibly being TRBD1 (6 bases). CDR3 length equals 14 residues. V dropped 0 bases and J dropped 3 bases, with 6 bases sitting between them. The germline V gene encodes CDR1 SGHRS and CDR2 YFSETQ. CDR3 sequence reads: CASSLEGANEKLFF. DNA of the CDR3: TGCGCCAGCAGCTTGGAGGGGGCTAATGAAAAACTGTTTTTT.

In regard to this clonotype: The junction and the germline gene differ at one end; a read error may be behind it. DNA for the CDR3: TGTGCCAGCAGCTTAACGGACCCCCTTAGCGCCTTC. Translated: CASSLTDPLSAF. The chain uses TRBV7-3 and TRBJ1-2; no firm D call. Germline-derived CDR1 and CDR2 are SGHTA and FQGTGA. CDR3 size: 12 residues.

Only one count was recorded for this clonotype. The chain employs TRBV6-2 or TRBV6-3 and TRBJ1-5; D not resolved. The length of the CDR3 is 19 residues. Germline loops: CDR1 MNHEY, CDR2 SVGEGT. The V end lost 4 bases, the J end lost 3 bases, and 25 bases lay between the germline ends. CDR3 coding DNA: TGTGCCAGCAGTTCAACATTGGACCCTGTTTCAAGTAACAATCAGCCCCAGCATTTT. Its translation is CASSSTLDPVSSNNQPQHF.

The chain combines TRBV12-3 or TRBV12-4 with TRBJ1-1, with unresolved D. V lost 6 bases and J 4 bases, leaving 12 bases between the germline ends. The CDR3 runs 13 residues. CDR3 coding DNA: TGTGCCAGCAGGGCACAGATCTCCACTGAAGCTTTCTTT. Translation: CASRAQISTEAFF.